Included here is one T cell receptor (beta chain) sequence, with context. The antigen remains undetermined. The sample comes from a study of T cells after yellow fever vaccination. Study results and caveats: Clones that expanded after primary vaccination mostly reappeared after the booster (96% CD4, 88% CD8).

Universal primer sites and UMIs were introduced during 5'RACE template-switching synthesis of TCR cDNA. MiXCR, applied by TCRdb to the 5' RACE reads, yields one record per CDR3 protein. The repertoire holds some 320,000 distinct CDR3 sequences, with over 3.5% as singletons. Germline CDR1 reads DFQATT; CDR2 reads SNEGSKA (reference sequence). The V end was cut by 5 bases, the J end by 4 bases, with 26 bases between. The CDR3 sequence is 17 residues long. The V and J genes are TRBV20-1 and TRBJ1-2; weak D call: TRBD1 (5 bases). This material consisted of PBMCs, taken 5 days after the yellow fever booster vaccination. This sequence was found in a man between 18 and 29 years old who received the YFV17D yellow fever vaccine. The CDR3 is CSAGGGGTWKALYGYTF. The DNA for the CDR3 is TGCAGTGCTGGCGGCGGGGGTACCTGGAAGGCCCTCTATGGCTACACCTTC.